This T cell receptor beta chain was recorded in a study of CD8 T cells in ankylosing spondylitis. This clonotype came up a few times. One entry per CDR3 protein, called by TCRdb with MiXCR from the 5' RACE reads. The sample carries tens of thousands of distinct CDR3 sequences, about 5.2% recorded once. The sequence was obtained from a female donor with ankylosing spondylitis or in good health (not recorded which). The sample comprised blood, either unsorted or a sorted T cell fraction (not recorded which).

The CDR3: CASSVDGYRDQPQHF. In nucleotides, the CDR3 is TGTGCCAGCAGCGTAGACGGGTACAGGGATCAGCCCCAGCATTTT. V and J are TRBV9 and TRBJ1-5; D perhaps matches TRBD1 (6 bases). The germline V gene has CDR1 SGDLS and CDR2 YYNGEE. This CDR3 has 15 amino acids. Trimming left V 0 bases short and J 5 bases short, with 12 bases between.